Each of the 7 T cell receptor beta chains below was sequenced from the same sample in a study of cytomegalovirus exposure and HLA in healthy donors. Sequencing used immunoSEQ multiplex PCR; TCRdb keeps in-frame clones, though not all of them. The sample holds 120,000 or so clones; about 82% are singletons and the top ten take over 4%. Specimen: PBMCs. Source of these receptors: a young man in good health and CMV-seronegative.

The V gene is TRBV10-2, the J gene TRBJ2-3, with 9 bases lining up with TRBD2. The CDR3 covers 19 residues. V was clipped by 0 bases and J by 6 bases; unmatched bases: 16. Germline loops: CDR1 WSHSY, CDR2 SAAADI. The CDR3 region is CASSESRRLSRGRVDTQYF. The CDR3 DNA reads as TGCGCCAGCAGTGAGTCGCGCCGCTTGAGTCGCGGGAGGGTGGATACGCAGTATTTT.

The V and J genes are TRBV10-3 and TRBJ1-2, with 10 bases that match TRBD1. Germline CDR1 and CDR2: ENHRY and SYGVKD. The CDR3 extends over 17 amino acids. The V segment lost 7 bases and the J segment 4 bases; nucleotides outside the gene matches: 15. The CDR3 sequence: CAINSGTGATLGYGYTF. CDR3 bases: TGTGCCATCAATTCCGGGACAGGGGCCACCTTGGGCTATGGCTACACCTTC.

This clone was observed a few times. The chain carries TRBV28 and TRBJ1-5, with 7 positions matching TRBD1. The CDR3 is 20 amino acids. Germline V gene data show CDR1 as MDHEN and CDR2 as SYDVKM. V trimming: 7 bases; J trimming: 2 bases; junction bases outside the gene matches: 23. The CDR3: CASTTPGRPLGGRGNQPQHF. Here the CDR3 DNA reads TGTGCCAGCACCACCCCCGGGCGCCCACTAGGGGGCAGGGGCAATCAGCCCCAGCATTTT.

The chain employs TRBV5-1 and TRBJ2-1, with 10 bases identical to TRBD2. Losses at the gene ends were 3 bases for V and 0 bases for J; bases not matched to a gene: 27. Germline CDR1 reads SGHRS; CDR2 reads YFSETQ. There are 24 residues in the CDR3. The CDR3, as DNA: TGCGCCAGCAGCTACGGACCGGCGGTTTTTGGGGCTAGCGGGAGCACGAGCTCCTACAATGAGCAGTTCTTC. Amino acid sequence: CASSYGPAVFGASGSTSSYNEQFF.

The sample holds a few counts of this clone. This rearrangement joins TRBV25-1 to TRBJ1-4, with D perhaps matching TRBD1 (5 bases). V shed 1 base and J shed 8 bases, with 11 bases lying between them. This CDR3 comprises 14 residues. CDR1 is MGHDK and CDR2 is SYGVNS in the germline V gene. CDR3 sequence (DNA): TGTGCCAGCAGTGAATTAGGGGAGGTCGAAAAACTGTTTTTT. This codes for CASSELGEVEKLFF.

The chain recombines TRBV7-9 with TRBJ1-2; 9 nucleotides match TRBD1. The CDR3 is made up of 15 amino acids. Germline assignment: CDR1 SEHNR and CDR2 FQNEAQ (reference sequence). Trimming cost V 2 bases and J 4 bases; bases outside gene matches: 5. DNA of the CDR3: TGTGCCAGCAGCTTATGGGACAGGGCGGTCTATGGCTACACCTTC. Its translation is CASSLWDRAVYGYTF.

CDR3 sequence reads: CASSLDLSTNEQFF. CDR3 DNA: TGTGCCAGCAGCTTGGATTTATCCACAAATGAGCAGTTCTTC. V usage is TRBV5-5 and J usage is TRBJ2-1, with D hard to call. The V and J ends lost 0 bases and 7 bases respectively, with 11 bases between them. Germline lookup yields CDR1 SGHKS and CDR2 YYEKEE (reference sequence). CDR3 length equals 14 residues.